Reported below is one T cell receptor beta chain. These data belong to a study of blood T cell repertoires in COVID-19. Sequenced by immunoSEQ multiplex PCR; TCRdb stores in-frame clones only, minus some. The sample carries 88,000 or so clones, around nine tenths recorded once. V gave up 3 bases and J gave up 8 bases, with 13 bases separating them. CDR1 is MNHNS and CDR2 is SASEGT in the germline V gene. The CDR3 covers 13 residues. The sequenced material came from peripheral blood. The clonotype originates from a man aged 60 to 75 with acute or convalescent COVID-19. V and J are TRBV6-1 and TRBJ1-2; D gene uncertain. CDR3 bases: TGTGCCAGCAGTGAGTTGCAGACACGGGGCTACACCTTC. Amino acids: CASSELQTRGYTF.